Presented here are 13 T cell receptor beta chains from one specimen sequenced in a study of T cell responses to AZD1222 COVID-19 vaccine (dated by TCRdb to about 2021). The method behind the library was the immunoSEQ multiplex PCR assay. Not all clones reach the TCRdb copy of this immuneACCESS table, which keeps in-frame sequences only. Checked studies attribute under half of the gap to unresolved V genes and leave the rest unexplained. The sample table lists roughly 150,000 clones, about nine tenths of them with a count of one. The top ten clones comprise around 1.5% of the sample. The time point label on this specimen signifies: baseline before first vaccination. The sample in question was peripheral blood, obtained on day 0 of AZD1222 vaccination. These TCRs come from an adult in good health.

The chain combines TRBV2 with TRBJ1-1; 9 bases match TRBD1. Germline V gene lookup returns CDR1 SNHLY and CDR2 FYNNEI. With V trimmed by 8 bases and J by 4 bases, 8 bases remained unmatched. This CDR3 is built from 14 residues. CDR3 nucleotides: TGTGCCAGCGCCCTGGACAGGGGAGGCACTGAAGCTTTCTTT. Translated, it gives CASALDRGGTEAFF. The complete variable domain, with remaining parts taken from reference TRBV2 and TRBJ1-1, reads EPEVTQTPSHQVTQMGQEVILRCVPISNHLYFYWYRQILGQKVEFLVSFYNNEISEKSEIFDDQFSVERPDGSNFTLKIRSTKLEDSAMYFCASALDRGGTEAFFGQGTRLTVV.

The V call is TRBV19, the J call TRBJ1-6, with 9 bases identical to TRBD1. The CDR3 runs 15 residues. Unmatched junction bases numbered 7, after V lost 5 bases and J lost 8 bases. Germline V CDR1 and CDR2: LNHDA, SQIVND (reference sequence). The CDR3 region is CASSFTGGTDSPLHF. In DNA form, the CDR3 reads TGTGCCAGTAGTTTTACAGGGGGCACGGATTCACCCCTCCACTTT.

V is TRBV28 and J is TRBJ1-4; TRBD1 matches 9 bases. Germline-derived CDR1 and CDR2 are MDHEN and SYDVKM. With V trimmed by 2 bases and J by 4 bases, 2 bases remained unmatched. The CDR3 runs 15 residues. Here the CDR3 reads CASSLPTGGNEKLFF. The CDR3 region has the DNA TGTGCCAGCAGTTTACCGACAGGGGGTAATGAAAAACTGTTTTTT.

The V and J genes are TRBV10-3 and TRBJ2-7, with 8 bases fitting TRBD2. The CDR3 runs 15 residues. The V segment lost 9 bases and the J segment 1 base; nucleotides outside the gene matches: 11. Looked up from germline, CDR1 is ENHRY and CDR2 is SYGVKD. The CDR3 coding sequence is TGTGCCATTAACCCCGGGACTAGTCCTTCCTACGAGCAGTACTTC. Translation: CAINPGTSPSYEQYF.

The sample holds one count of this clone. Other nucleotide sequences in the sample specify the same CDR3. J is TRBJ1-5 and V is TRBV27; D not resolved. The germline V gene encodes CDR1 MNHEY and CDR2 SMNVEV (reference sequence). Trimming left V 4 bases short and J 7 bases short, with 8 bases between. CDR3 length: 12 residues. In DNA, the CDR3 is TGTGCCAGCAGTTCCGGTGGGCAGCCCCAGCATTTT. The encoded protein is CASSSGGQPQHF.

This chain connects TRBV9 to TRBJ2-6; D is ambiguous. This CDR3 is 14 amino acids long. Germline lookup yields CDR1 SGDLS and CDR2 YYNGEE. The V end lost 3 bases, the J end lost 0 bases, and 4 bases lay between the germline ends. The CDR3 sequence: CASSAYSGANVLTF. The CDR3 DNA reads as TGTGCCAGCAGCGCCTACTCTGGGGCCAACGTCCTGACTTTC.

This chain joins TRBV18 and TRBJ2-1; 9 positions match TRBD2. The CDR3 has 16 amino acids. Germline CDR1 KGHSH, CDR2 LQKENI. Germline trimming cut 0 bases from V and 7 bases from J; bases unmatched to any gene: 7. The CDR3 region has the DNA TGTGCCAGCTCACCACCCGGGCGAGCGGGAGGAAATGAGCAGTTCTTC. Translated: CASSPPGRAGGNEQFF.

This chain links TRBV28 with TRBJ2-7; D is uncertain. The CDR3 totals 14 residues. The germline CDR1 and CDR2 sequences are MDHEN and SYDVKM. Trimming left V 5 bases short and J 0 bases short, with 11 bases between. CDR3 in amino acids: CASSLPPNSYEQYF. For the CDR3, the DNA is TGTGCCAGCAGTCTGCCGCCTAACTCCTACGAGCAGTACTTC.

This clone was detected only a few times. This chain uses TRBV28 with TRBJ1-2, with 12 bases lining up with TRBD1. CDR1 is MDHEN, CDR2 SYDVKM, per germline. The CDR3 has 15 residues. V was clipped by 8 bases and J by 4 bases; unmatched bases: 8. The CDR3 DNA is TGTGCCAGCCGTCCGGGACAGGGGGCAAGCTATGGCTACACCTTC. Translated: CASRPGQGASYGYTF.

The chain joins TRBV12-5 to TRBJ1-2; no reliable D call. Germline V gene lookup returns CDR1 LGHNT and CDR2 FRNRAP. Trimming cost V 2 bases and J 0 bases, with 7 bases left between them. This CDR3 region has 14 residues. CDR3 amino acids: CASGLPGTNYGYTF. The CDR3 nucleotides read TGTGCTAGTGGTTTGCCTGGAACTAACTATGGCTACACCTTC.

The rearrangement links TRBV11-2 to TRBJ2-7, with TRBD1 identical over 10 bases. CDR1 and CDR2 (germline): SGHAT, FQNNGV. The CDR3 is 16 residues long. The J segment lost 2 bases and the V segment lost 5 bases, leaving 9 bases of the junction unmatched. CDR3 sequence (DNA): TGTGCCAGCAGCCTGGTGACGGGACAGGGGCCCTACGAGCAGTACTTC. It translates to CASSLVTGQGPYEQYF.

For this clone: This specimen includes other DNA sequences encoding the same CDR3. CDR3 protein: CASSLSSYEQYF. In DNA, the CDR3 is TGTGCCAGCAGCCTCAGCTCCTACGAGCAGTACTTC. V is TRBV6-2 or TRBV6-3 and J is TRBJ2-7; D not certain. This CDR3 is 12 amino acids long. Germline CDR1 is MNHEY and CDR2 is SVGEGT. Trimming pared 6 bases from V and 0 bases from J, leaving 6 bases between.

This clone was picked up a small number of times. The chain uses TRBV9 and TRBJ1-6; TRBD1 might be the D (6 bases). The CDR3 extends over 15 amino acids. Germline CDR1 reads SGDLS; CDR2 reads YYNGEE. The ends were cut back, 3 bases at V and 7 bases at J, with 14 bases in the middle. The CDR3 DNA reads as TGTGCCAGCAGCGCGTCGACAGGCATGAATTCACCCCTCCACTTT. This encodes CASSASTGMNSPLHF.